Presented here are 23 T cell receptor beta chains from one specimen sequenced in a study of blood T cell repertoires in COVID-19. Data came from immunoSEQ multiplex PCR; TCRdb stores just in-frame clones and leaves some out. The data show about 320,000 clones, about nine tenths seen once. The sequenced material came from PBMCs or T cells enriched from blood (not recorded which). All receptors derive from a man in his 60s who had recovered from COVID-19.

The rearrangement uses TRBV7-6 and TRBJ2-1; 14 positions match TRBD2. Germline loops: CDR1 SGHVS, CDR2 FNYEAQ. The CDR3 length is 19 residues. V shed 1 base, J shed 3 bases, and the junction held 8 bases outside the gene matches. CDR3 DNA: TGTGCCAGCAGCTTAGAGACTAGCGGGAGGGACCCCCGCTACAATGAGCAGTTCTTC. This gives the protein CASSLETSGRDPRYNEQFF. Full variable domain (missing parts from reference TRBV7-6 and TRBJ2-1): GAGVSQSPRYKVTKRGQDVALRCDPISGHVSLYWYRQALGQGPEFLTYFNYEAQQDKSGLPNDRFSAERPEGSISTLTIQRTEQRDSAMYRCASSLETSGRDPRYNEQFFGPGTRLTVL.

This clone was observed a handful of times. The rearrangement joins TRBV28 to TRBJ1-5, with a possible D match to TRBD1 (6 bases). The CDR3 is 11 residues long. Germline values: CDR1 MDHEN, CDR2 SYDVKM. V was cut by 6 bases and J by 11 bases, with 11 bases left in between. CDR3 protein: CASSREGAQHF. The CDR3, as DNA: TGTGCCAGCAGCAGGGAGGGGGCCCAGCATTTT.

The chain has TRBV2 and TRBJ1-2, with no clear D. The CDR3 runs to 14 residues. V was cut by 6 bases and J by 1 base, with 12 bases left in between. CDR1 and CDR2 (germline): SNHLY, FYNNEI. The CDR3 region has the DNA TGTGCCAGCAGCGACGGTTGGAGTAACTATGGCTACACCTTC. Its protein is CASSDGWSNYGYTF.

This chain links TRBV7-6 with TRBJ2-1, with D perhaps matching TRBD1 (5 bases). CDR1 and CDR2 (germline): SGHVS, FNYEAQ. V lost 1 base and J lost 2, with 9 bases in between. The CDR3 covers 15 residues. CDR3 DNA sequence: TGTGCCAGCAGCTTAGGGACGACAGCCTACAATGAGCAGTTCTTC. Translated, it gives CASSLGTTAYNEQFF.

This chain joins TRBV4-1 and TRBJ2-3; 8 bases match TRBD2. The germline CDR1 and CDR2 sequences are MGHRA and YSYEKL. CDR3 size: 16 residues. V lost 0 bases to trimming and J lost 4 bases; unmatched junction nucleotides: 6. CDR3 in DNA: TGCGCCAGCAGCCAAGAGATCGGGAGGGCCGCAGATACGCAGTATTTT. This translates into CASSQEIGRAADTQYF.

This clone was seen just once. CDR3 coding DNA: TGTGCCAGCAGCCTGGGGAGAAACACCGGGGAGCTGTTTTTT. Protein sequence: CASSLGRNTGELFF. The J gene is TRBJ2-2, the V gene TRBV21-1; no check of the table's D call, TRBD2, against the DNA was made. TRBV21-1 is shown as a pseudogene. The CDR3 runs 14 residues.

The chain combines TRBV27 with TRBJ2-7, with D perhaps TRBD2 (5 bases). Germline V gives CDR1 MNHEY, CDR2 SMNVEV (reference sequence). Trimming shortened V by 7 bases and J by 3 bases, and 19 bases separated the two germline ends. The CDR3 runs to 15 residues. As DNA, the CDR3 is TGTGCCAGCAAGCAAGACTATGGCGGATTCTACGAGCAGTACTTC. It yields the protein CASKQDYGGFYEQYF.

Only one count was recorded for this clone. The chain links TRBV5-8 to TRBJ1-3; D remains unclear. The CDR3 totals 18 residues. The germline V gene encodes CDR1 SGHTS and CDR2 YDEGEE. The V end was cut by 0 bases, the J end by 0 bases, with 16 bases between. CDR3 sequence (DNA): TGTGCCAGCAGCTTGGGCACAGCTATCCGCGTCTCTGGAAACACCATATATTTT. Encoded protein: CASSLGTAIRVSGNTIYF.

The chain couples TRBV5-4 to TRBJ2-7; 13 positions agree with TRBD2. Trimming cost V 5 bases and J 6 bases; bases outside gene matches: 11. CDR3 length: 16 residues. Germline CDR1 SGHNT, CDR2 YYREEE (reference sequence). The CDR3, as DNA: TGTGCCAGCAGGGCCGGGACTAGCGGGACTTGGGGCGAGCAGTACTTC. Translation gives CASRAGTSGTWGEQYF. The full variable domain, rest sourced from reference TRBV5-4 and TRBJ2-7, is ETGVTQSPTHLIKTRGQQVTLRCSSQSGHNTVSWYQQALGQGPQFIFQYYREEENGRGNFPPRFSGLQFPNYSSELNVNALELDDSALYLCASRAGTSGTWGEQYFGPGTRLTVT.

The rearrangement joins TRBV7-9 to TRBJ2-5; possibly TRBD1 for D (6 bases). Trimming left V 4 bases short and J 2 bases short, with 14 bases between. The germline V gene encodes CDR1 SEHNR and CDR2 FQNEAQ (reference sequence). CDR3 length: 15 amino acids. This CDR3 reads CASSYGQLTQETQYF. The CDR3 region has the DNA TGTGCCAGCAGCTACGGACAGCTAACTCAAGAGACCCAGTACTTC.

V usage is TRBV28 and J usage is TRBJ1-1; no clear D gene. The CDR3 totals 15 residues. The V gene lost 6 bases and the J gene lost 3 bases, with 17 bases spanning the gap. CDR1 MDHEN and CDR2 SYDVKM come from the germline V gene. The CDR3 protein is CASSATRRYYTEAFF. CDR3 nucleotide sequence: TGTGCCAGCAGCGCCACCCGCCGGTATTACACTGAAGCTTTCTTT.

The chain joins TRBV6-1 to TRBJ1-5; 11 bases line up with TRBD1. The germline CDR1 and CDR2 sequences are MNHNS and SASEGT. V shed 1 base, J shed 4 bases, and the junction held 3 bases outside the gene matches. The CDR3 is 16 residues long. The CDR3 sequence is CASSEGTGGRNQPQHF. In DNA, the CDR3 is TGTGCCAGCAGTGAAGGGACAGGGGGCCGGAATCAGCCCCAGCATTTT.

This clone was seen a single time. The V gene is TRBV10-1, the J gene TRBJ1-1, with 9 bases lining up with TRBD1. Germline CDR1 WNHNN, CDR2 SYGVQD (reference sequence). Trimming removed 4 bases from V and 0 bases from J; junction bases left unmatched: 3. The CDR3 spans 15 residues. The CDR3 sequence is CASSVGTGLNTEAFF. CDR3 coding DNA: TGCGCCAGCAGTGTGGGGACAGGGTTGAACACTGAAGCTTTCTTT.

The rearrangement links TRBV7-3 to TRBJ2-1, with D maybe TRBD2 (5 bases). This CDR3 comprises 15 residues. The germline CDR1 and CDR2 sequences are SGHTA and FQGTGA. Between the trimmed V and J ends, which lost 6 bases and 7 bases, there was a span of 19 bases. The CDR3: CASSSRVASINEQFF. Here the CDR3 DNA reads TGTGCCAGCAGTTCCCGGGTAGCGAGCATTAATGAGCAGTTCTTC.

The chain combines TRBV18 with TRBJ1-3; 9 bases fit TRBD1. The CDR3 totals 17 residues. CDR1 is KGHSH, CDR2 LQKENI, per germline. V was pared by 3 bases and J by 0 bases, with 6 bases of the junction left unmatched. The CDR3 coding sequence is TGTGCCAGCTCACCTCGTGGACAGGGGCTCTCTGGAAACACCATATATTTT. Amino acid sequence: CASSPRGQGLSGNTIYF.

The J gene is TRBJ2-2, the V gene TRBV5-5; 13 bases map to TRBD2. CDR3 length equals 18 residues. Germline V gene data show CDR1 as SGHKS and CDR2 as YYEKEE (reference sequence). J lost 1 base, V lost 0 bases, and 3 bases had no gene match. CDR3 coding DNA: TGTGCCAGCAGCTTGGGACTAGCGGGAGGTTTGAACACCGGGGAGCTGTTTTTT. Protein sequence: CASSLGLAGGLNTGELFF.

The V call is TRBV11-2, the J call TRBJ2-7, with 7 bases lining up with TRBD2. CDR3 size: 13 residues. Trimming removed 2 bases from V and 2 bases from J; junction bases left unmatched: 0. Germline CDR1 and CDR2: SGHAT and FQNNGV. CDR3: CASSLSGAYEQYF. In DNA form, the CDR3 reads TGTGCCAGCAGCTTAAGCGGGGCCTACGAGCAGTACTTC.

The genes are TRBV5-5 and TRBJ1-6; D is perhaps TRBD1 (5 bases). Per germline, CDR1 SGHKS and CDR2 YYEKEE (reference sequence). V was cut by 0 bases and J by 8 bases, with 21 bases left in between. The CDR3 is 18 amino acids. The CDR3 DNA reads TGTGCCAGCAGCTTGGTCCCTCGAATGGGGGAGGAAGATTCACCCCTCCACTTT. Its protein is CASSLVPRMGEEDSPLHF.

This clone was found once. The chain is built from TRBV3-1 (or the pseudogene TRBV3-2) and TRBJ1-6; 7 bases line up with TRBD1. The CDR3 spans 14 residues. Unmatched junction bases numbered 3, after V lost 4 bases and J lost 6 bases. CDR1 LGHDT and CDR2 YNNKEL come from the germline V gene (reference sequence). The CDR3 DNA follows: TGTGCCAGCAGCCCCGACAGGGCTAATTCACCCCTCCACTTT. Its protein product is CASSPDRANSPLHF.

V usage is TRBV28 and J usage is TRBJ2-2, with D tentatively TRBD2 (6 bases). CDR3 size: 13 residues. Trimming stripped 7 bases from V and 3 bases from J, with 9 bases between. Germline values: CDR1 MDHEN, CDR2 SYDVKM. The CDR3 region is CASKGLYTGELFF. The DNA for the CDR3 is TGTGCCAGCAAGGGACTGTACACCGGGGAGCTGTTTTTT. The variable domain in full, completed from reference TRBV28 and TRBJ2-2, reads DVKVTQSSRYLVKRTGEKVFLECVQDMDHENMFWYRQDPGLGLRLIYFSYDVKMKEKGDIPEGYSVSREKKERFSLILESASTNQTSMYLCASKGLYTGELFFGEGSRLTVL.

This clone was seen only once. The CDR3: CASSLGTSGGVTQYF. CDR3 nucleotide sequence: TGTGCCAGCAGCTTAGGGACTAGCGGGGGGGTTACGCAGTATTTT. The chain has TRBV7-2 and TRBJ2-3; 15 nucleotides line up with TRBD2. The CDR3 is 15 residues long. Germline CDR1 and CDR2: SGHTA and FQGNSA. Trimming cost V 1 base and J 8 bases; bases outside gene matches: 1.

The chain employs TRBV9 and TRBJ2-1; 11 bases are a match to TRBD2. The CDR3 is 15 residues long. Unmatched junction bases numbered 3, after V lost 3 bases and J lost 4 bases. Germline V gives CDR1 SGDLS, CDR2 YYNGEE. The DNA for the CDR3 is TGTGCCAGCAGCGCTAGCGGGAGGTCATACAATGAGCAGTTCTTC. Its protein is CASSASGRSYNEQFF.

V and J are TRBV7-9 and TRBJ2-1; TRBD1 matches 9 bases. J was trimmed by 6 bases and V by 6 bases; bases with no gene match: 12. The germline CDR1 and CDR2 sequences are SEHNR and FQNEAQ (reference sequence). The CDR3 runs 16 residues. CDR3 loop: CASRHQPGQGINEQFF. DNA of the CDR3: TGTGCCAGCAGACACCAACCGGGACAGGGTATCAATGAGCAGTTCTTC.